The 31 T cell receptor beta chains in this list originate from one sample, sequenced in a study of shared clonotypes between healthy human individuals. Data came from immunoSEQ multiplex PCR; TCRdb stores just in-frame clones and leaves some out. The repertoire holds around 2.3 million clones, approximately 95% seen once, with around 0.13% in the top ten. The specimen was naive CD4+ T cells sorted from blood. The subset here: CD45RA+ positively selected. Receptor source: a man aged 18 to 35 in good health.

The chain couples TRBV30 to TRBJ1-6, with TRBD1 matching 8 bases. With 0 bases clipped from V and 7 bases from J, the junction kept 8 bases outside the gene matches. This CDR3 has 16 residues. CDR1 is GTSNPN and CDR2 is SVGIG in the germline V gene (reference sequence). Here the CDR3 DNA reads TGTGCCTGGAGTGTGGGGGTAGCAGGGGGCAATTCACCCCTCCACTTT. It is translated as CAWSVGVAGGNSPLHF.

Note on this clone: The same CDR3 arises from other DNA sequences in this sample as well. This rearrangement joins TRBV20-1 to TRBJ2-1; no definite D call. Per the germline V gene, CDR1 is DFQATT and CDR2 is SNEGSKA (reference sequence). V was shortened by 2 bases and J by 7 bases, with 3 bases between the two germline ends. This CDR3 has 10 residues. The CDR3 is CSARSNEQFF. The CDR3 nucleotides are TGCAGTGCTAGATCGAATGAGCAGTTCTTC.

The chain uses TRBV18 and TRBJ1-3; no clear D. Per the germline V gene, CDR1 is KGHSH and CDR2 is LQKENI. V was trimmed by 6 bases and J by 0 bases, leaving 9 bases between them. The CDR3 is 14 residues long. Here the CDR3 DNA reads TGTGCCAGCTCCGCTGGGGTCTCTGGAAACACCATATATTTT. As protein: CASSAGVSGNTIYF.

The rearrangement uses TRBV21-1 and TRBJ1-5. TRBV21-1 is classified as a pseudogene. This CDR3 is built from 14 residues. In nucleotides, the CDR3 is TGTGCCAGCAGCACGGCCCCTCTCTATCAGCCCCAGCATTTT. Protein product: CASSTAPLYQPQHF.

This clone showed up just a few times. The rearrangement joins TRBV6-5 to TRBJ1-6; possibly TRBD1 for D (6 bases). CDR3 length: 15 amino acids. Trimming shortened V by 11 bases and J by 8 bases, and 22 bases separated the two germline ends. Germline V gene lookup returns CDR1 MNHEY and CDR2 SVGAGI. The CDR3 nucleotides read TGTGCCGTCTCCCGAGGGTGGGGGCATGATTCACCCCTCCACTTT. Protein product: CAVSRGWGHDSPLHF.

This clone was counted once. The gene calls are TRBV5-1 and TRBJ1-4; 7 bases map to TRBD1. This CDR3 spans 16 amino acids. Trimming cost V 0 bases and J 0 bases; bases outside gene matches: 2. Germline V gene sequence: CDR1 SGHRS, CDR2 YFSETQ. The CDR3 loop is CASSLAGTATNEKLFF. Here the CDR3 DNA reads TGCGCCAGCAGCTTGGCCGGGACAGCAACTAATGAAAAACTGTTTTTT.

V usage is TRBV6-1 and J usage is TRBJ2-3, with D perhaps matching TRBD1 or TRBD2 (6 bases each). Germline V gene data show CDR1 as MNHNS and CDR2 as SASEGT. The CDR3 spans 13 residues. V lost 4 bases to trimming and J lost 6 bases, with 11 bases between them. CDR3 DNA sequence: TGTGCCAGCAGTGGGGGGGCCCCTGATACGCAGTATTTT. Its protein is CASSGGAPDTQYF.

The chain is built from TRBV5-4 and TRBJ2-2; 9 nucleotides match TRBD2. The V gene's germline CDR1 is SGHNT and CDR2 YYREEE (reference sequence). V lost 4 bases and J lost 7; bases outside the gene matches: 11. This CDR3 is 16 amino acids long. CDR3 amino acids: CASSPRGGGAGGELFF. In nucleotides, the CDR3 is TGTGCCAGCAGCCCTCGGGGCGGGGGGGCCGGCGGGGAGCTGTTTTTT.

The chain combines TRBV7-2 with TRBJ1-2; D unresolved. The CDR3 extends over 14 amino acids. The germline CDR1 and CDR2 sequences are SGHTA and FQGNSA. Trimming shortened V by 5 bases and J by 1 base, and 11 bases separated the two germline ends. The CDR3: CASSPDGFNYGYTF. Here the CDR3 DNA reads TGTGCCAGCAGCCCAGACGGATTTAACTATGGCTACACCTTC.

This rearrangement joins TRBV7-6 to TRBJ2-1, with 12 nucleotides matching TRBD2. This CDR3 is 18 amino acids long. V shed 0 bases and J 5 bases; nucleotides not matched to a gene: 8. CDR1 and CDR2 from the germline V gene are SGHVS and FNYEAQ. The CDR3 sequence is CASSLALLAGGKDNEQFF. The CDR3 DNA is TGTGCCAGCAGCTTAGCTCTACTAGCGGGAGGAAAAGACAATGAGCAGTTCTTC.

The chain links TRBV12-2 to TRBJ1-2. TRBV12-2 is listed as a pseudogene. The CDR3 is 14 amino acids. The DNA of the CDR3 is TGTGCAAGTCGCCAAAAGGTTATGGGGTATGGCTACACCTTC. It yields the protein CASRQKVMGYGYTF.

The chain is built from TRBV5-6 and TRBJ1-6; D gene uncertain. The CDR3 consists of 15 residues. Deletions cut 4 bases from V and 3 bases from J, with 11 bases between. CDR1 and CDR2 from the germline V gene are SGHDT and YYEEEE. CDR3 sequence: CASSRSGLYNSPLHF. For the CDR3, the DNA is TGTGCCAGCAGCAGATCAGGACTCTATAATTCACCCCTCCACTTT.

With respect to this clone: At the DNA level, this CDR3 is encoded by other sequences in the same sample as well. The chain is built from TRBV7-9 and TRBJ1-1; no firm D call. The CDR3 consists of 13 residues. Germline V gene lookup returns CDR1 SEHNR and CDR2 FQNEAQ (reference sequence). V was cut by 1 base and J by 4 bases, with 7 bases left in between. The DNA of the CDR3 is TGTGCCAGCAGCTTAGAGGGAGGCACTGAAGCTTTCTTT. It encodes CASSLEGGTEAFF.

This clone was recorded once. The rearrangement links TRBV6-6 to TRBJ2-3; 7 nucleotides align to TRBD1. CDR3 length: 15 residues. Germline V gene sequence: CDR1 MNHNY, CDR2 SVGAGI (reference sequence). Germline trimming cut 7 bases from V and 1 base from J; bases unmatched to any gene: 8. Here the CDR3 reads CASNTQGGGTDTQYF. CDR3 nucleotide sequence: TGTGCCAGCAATACCCAAGGGGGCGGCACAGATACGCAGTATTTT.

V usage is TRBV5-1 and J usage is TRBJ2-7; weak D call: TRBD1 (5 bases). The CDR3 is 13 residues long. CDR1 and CDR2 from the germline V gene are SGHRS and YFSETQ. Deletions cut 2 bases from V and 1 base from J, with 7 bases between. In nucleotides, the CDR3 is TGCGCCAGCAGCTTAAGGACATCCTACGAGCAGTACTTC. Translated, it gives CASSLRTSYEQYF.

About this clone itself: The same CDR3 also results from other DNA sequences found in this sample. The J gene is TRBJ1-5, the V gene TRBV19; 7 bases map to TRBD1. CDR3 length: 13 residues. Germline V lookup: CDR1 LNHDA, CDR2 SQIVND (reference sequence). J gave up 4 bases and V 6 bases, and 3 bases lay outside the gene matches. The DNA for the CDR3 is TGTGCCAGTAGCACAGGGGCTAATCAGCCCCAGCATTTT. Its protein is CASSTGANQPQHF.

This CDR3 is CASSLARDRDGYTF. CDR3 sequence (DNA): TGTGCCAGCAGCCTTGCCAGGGACAGGGATGGCTACACCTTC. The chain recombines TRBV7-9 with TRBJ1-2; TRBD1 agrees at 9 bases. In germline, CDR1 is SEHNR, CDR2 FQNEAQ (reference sequence). With V trimmed by 5 bases and J by 6 bases, 7 bases remained unmatched. This CDR3 comprises 14 residues.

CDR3 sequence reads: CSVDQGVSTEAFF. The CDR3 DNA is TGCAGCGTTGATCAGGGGGTTAGTACTGAAGCTTTCTTT. The chain couples TRBV29-1 to TRBJ1-1, with 7 positions matching TRBD1. There are 13 residues in the CDR3. J gave up 5 bases and V 3 bases, and 6 bases lay outside the gene matches. Germline V gene lookup returns CDR1 SQVTM and CDR2 ANQGSEA.

The rearrangement links TRBV5-1 to TRBJ2-1; 9 positions match TRBD1. V gave up 6 bases and J gave up 4 bases; unmatched junction bases: 5. CDR3 length equals 14 residues. CDR1 is SGHRS and CDR2 is YFSETQ in the germline V gene. Here the CDR3 reads CASKRTGEYNEQFF. CDR3 bases: TGCGCCAGCAAGAGGACAGGGGAGTACAATGAGCAGTTCTTC. The entire variable domain, with the rest obtained from reference TRBV5-1 and TRBJ2-1, is as follows: KAGVTQTPRYLIKTRGQQVTLSCSPISGHRSVSWYQQTPGQGLQFLFEYFSETQRNKGNFPGRFSGRQFSNSRSEMNVSTLELGDSALYLCASKRTGEYNEQFFGPGTRLTVL.

This chain links TRBV14 with TRBJ1-2, with TRBD1 as a possible D gene (5 bases). The CDR3 length is 13 residues. V was clipped by 4 bases and J by 6 bases, with 12 bases between them. The germline gives CDR1 SGHDN, CDR2 FVKESK. The CDR3 nucleotides are TGTGCCAGCAGCCCGAGGGGCAAGAATGGCTACACCTTC. Protein product: CASSPRGKNGYTF.

The CDR3 region has the DNA TGCGCCAGCAGCTTAGACCTACGGGGTTACGAGCAGTACTTC. This sequence encodes CASSLDLRGYEQYF. The chain uses TRBV5-1 and TRBJ2-7, with D possibly TRBD2 on 5 matching bases. In germline, CDR1 is SGHRS, CDR2 YFSETQ. Trimming stripped 2 bases from V and 4 bases from J, with 13 bases between. CDR3 length: 14 amino acids.

The rearrangement uses TRBV10-3 and TRBJ2-5, with 9 bases aligning to TRBD2. J was trimmed by 4 bases and V by 3 bases; bases with no gene match: 12. From germline, CDR1 is ENHRY and CDR2 SYGVKD. This CDR3 region has 17 residues. In DNA form, the CDR3 reads TGTGCCATCAGTGATTGGGTAGCGGGGGCGGGTACAGAGACCCAGTACTTC. It encodes CAISDWVAGAGTETQYF.

This rearrangement joins TRBV10-3 to TRBJ2-5; D perhaps matches TRBD1 (6 bases). Germline lookup yields CDR1 ENHRY and CDR2 SYGVKD. CDR3 length: 14 residues. V lost 6 bases and J 1 base, leaving 12 bases between the germline ends. The CDR3: CAISRRGSQETQYF. The CDR3 DNA sequence: TGTGCCATCAGCCGCAGGGGATCCCAAGAGACCCAGTACTTC.

This chain joins TRBV29-1 and TRBJ2-7, with TRBD1 identical over 8 bases. Germline V lookup: CDR1 SQVTM, CDR2 ANQGSEA. Losses at the gene ends were 7 bases for V and 2 bases for J; bases not matched to a gene: 4. The CDR3 covers 12 residues. The CDR3 nucleotides are TGCAGCGGATTGGACAGGGCCTACGAGCAGTACTTC. Protein: CSGLDRAYEQYF.

V usage is TRBV2 and J usage is TRBJ2-7; D could derive from TRBD1 or TRBD2 (5 bases each). V shed 6 bases and J shed 1 base, with 13 bases lying between them. CDR1 is SNHLY, CDR2 FYNNEI, per germline. CDR3 length equals 14 residues. In DNA, the CDR3 is TGTGCCAGCAGCCGGGACGGCATTTCCTACGAGCAGTACTTC. This encodes CASSRDGISYEQYF.

On this clone: Since no conserved phenylalanine or tryptophan closes the CDR3, a read error is the likely cause. No DNA is shown, since the ends of the CDR3 on it are uncertain; the CDR3 is the one TCRdb lists. The chain carries TRBV6-1 and TRBJ2-7; TRBD1, the table's D call, was not compared with the DNA. The CDR3 is made up of 13 amino acids, end residues included. Per germline, CDR1 MNHNS and CDR2 SASEGT. The CDR3 loop is CASSDTPGQSPSI.

To note about this clone: Other DNA sequences in this specimen translate into the identical CDR3. The chain recombines TRBV29-1 with TRBJ2-3, with a possible D match to TRBD2 (6 bases). The CDR3 length is 14 residues. Deletions cut 1 base from V and 1 base from J, with 9 bases between. Germline CDR1 and CDR2: SQVTM and ANQGSEA. The CDR3 protein is CSVEGSGRTDTQYF. The DNA of the CDR3 is TGCAGCGTTGAAGGGAGCGGGCGCACAGATACGCAGTATTTT.

Remarks on this clone: At the DNA level, this CDR3 is encoded by other sequences in the same sample as well. The chain couples TRBV18 to TRBJ1-2, with D unclear. The germline CDR1 and CDR2 sequences are KGHSH and LQKENI. The CDR3 extends over 13 amino acids. V lost 3 bases, J lost 2 bases, and 7 bases lay in between. The chain's CDR3 is CASSPEQNYGYTF. DNA of the CDR3: TGTGCCAGCTCACCTGAACAAAACTATGGCTACACCTTC.

As to this clone: At one boundary the junction diverges from the germline segment, which might be a read error. The rearrangement joins TRBV29-1 to TRBJ2-3; TRBD2 agrees at 12 bases. The CDR3 is made up of 11 amino acids. Germline values: CDR1 SQVTM, CDR2 ANQGSEA. The CDR3, as DNA: TGCAGCGGGCTAGCGGGGGGGTATAAGCATTTT. Translating gives CSGLAGGYKHF.

This sequence joins TRBV6-6 and TRBJ2-7; 7 bases map to TRBD2. Germline CDR1 reads MNHNY; CDR2 reads SVGAGI (reference sequence). V shed 2 bases and J 5 bases; nucleotides not matched to a gene: 6. There are 14 residues in the CDR3. CDR3 sequence reads: CASSYPAGRDEQYF. The CDR3 DNA follows: TGTGCCAGCAGTTACCCGGCAGGGAGGGACGAGCAGTACTTC.

V gene TRBV5-1 combines with J gene TRBJ2-5; 9 bases fit TRBD2. The V segment lost 6 bases and the J segment 1 base; nucleotides outside the gene matches: 7. CDR1 and CDR2 (germline): SGHRS, YFSETQ. This CDR3 contains 15 residues. CDR3 residues: CASTIGLARQETQYF. CDR3 DNA sequence: TGCGCCAGCACCATTGGACTAGCGCGCCAAGAGACCCAGTACTTC.